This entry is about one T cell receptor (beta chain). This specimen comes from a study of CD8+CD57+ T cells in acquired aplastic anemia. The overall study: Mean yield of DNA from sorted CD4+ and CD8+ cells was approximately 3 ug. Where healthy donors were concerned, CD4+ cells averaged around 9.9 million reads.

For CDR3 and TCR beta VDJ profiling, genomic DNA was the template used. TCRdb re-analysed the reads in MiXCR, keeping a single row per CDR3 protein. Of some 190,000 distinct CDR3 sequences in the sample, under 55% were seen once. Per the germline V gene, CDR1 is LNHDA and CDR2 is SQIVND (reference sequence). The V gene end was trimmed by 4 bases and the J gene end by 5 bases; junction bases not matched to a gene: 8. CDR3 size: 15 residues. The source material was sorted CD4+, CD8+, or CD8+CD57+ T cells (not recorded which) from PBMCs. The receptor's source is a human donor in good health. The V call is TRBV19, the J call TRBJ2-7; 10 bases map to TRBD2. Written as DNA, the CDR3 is TGTGCCAGTAGTAGACGACTAGCGGGCCTCGACGAGCAGTACTTC. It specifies CASSRRLAGLDEQYF.